Below, 28 T cell receptor beta chains from the same sample are listed, as sequenced in a study of shared clonotypes between healthy human individuals. Clones were read by immunoSEQ multiplex PCR, and TCRdb kept only the in-frame ones, dropping some. The table includes 2 million to 3 million clones, 90% to 95% detected once. Sequencing input: naive CD4+ T cells from PBMCs. Noted subset: CD45RA+ positively selected. Receptors originate from a man aged 18-30 years in good health. Some clones in this sample may be carry-over from other donors' samples.

This chain links TRBV6-5 with TRBJ2-5, with 7 bases aligning to TRBD1. With 5 bases clipped from V and 9 bases from J, the junction kept 12 bases outside the gene matches. Germline V gives CDR1 MNHEY, CDR2 SVGAGI. CDR3 size: 14 residues. The DNA for the CDR3 is TGTGCCAGCAGTGCCAATAGAGGCAGGGGGTCCCAGTACTTC. This sequence encodes CASSANRGRGSQYF.

Points on this clone: Other DNA sequences in the sample encode the same CDR3. This chain joins TRBV28 and TRBJ2-4; D gene unclear. This CDR3 region has 13 residues. With 3 bases removed from V and 0 bases from J, the gap between germline ends came to 3 bases. The germline V gene encodes CDR1 MDHEN and CDR2 SYDVKM. The CDR3 here is CASSLVAKNIQYF. CDR3 in DNA: TGTGCCAGCAGTTTGGTAGCCAAAAACATTCAGTACTTC. Looking up the rest from reference TRBV28 and TRBJ2-4 gives the full variable domain: DVKVTQSSRYLVKRTGEKVFLECVQDMDHENMFWYRQDPGLGLRLIYFSYDVKMKEKGDIPEGYSVSREKKERFSLILESASTNQTSMYLCASSLVAKNIQYFGAGTRLSVL.

V usage is TRBV27 and J usage is TRBJ2-1, with 12 bases that match TRBD2. The CDR3 runs 17 residues. V was clipped by 2 bases and J by 4 bases; unmatched bases: 6. Germline loops: CDR1 MNHEY, CDR2 SMNVEV (reference sequence). The CDR3 protein is CASSLRTSGASYNEQFF. In nucleotides, the CDR3 is TGTGCCAGCAGTTTACGGACTAGCGGGGCCTCATACAATGAGCAGTTCTTC.

On this clone: The identical CDR3 is also encoded by other nucleotide sequences in the sample. The CDR3 sequence: CASSPGTDTQYF. The CDR3 DNA reads TGTGCCAGCAGCCCAGGCACAGATACGCAGTATTTT. V and J are TRBV9 and TRBJ2-3, with D hard to call. Trimming shortened V by 4 bases and J by 1 base, and 4 bases separated the two germline ends. The CDR3 runs 12 residues. CDR1 is SGDLS and CDR2 is YYNGEE in the germline V gene.

Comment on this clone: Additional DNA sequences in this sample encode the identical CDR3. The chain employs TRBV5-1 and TRBJ1-1; D is unresolved. CDR1 is SGHRS and CDR2 is YFSETQ in the germline V gene. This CDR3 has 15 amino acids. Trimming stripped 0 bases from V and 0 bases from J, with 9 bases between. As DNA, the CDR3 is TGCGCCAGCAGCTTGGGCCAGCCGATGAACACTGAAGCTTTCTTT. Translating it yields CASSLGQPMNTEAFF.

Points on this clone: This same CDR3 is encoded by further DNA sequences in the sample. J is TRBJ2-7 and V is TRBV28; the match to TRBD2 covers 8 bases. This CDR3 has 14 amino acids. The V segment lost 2 bases and the J segment 1 base; nucleotides outside the gene matches: 1. Germline V lookup: CDR1 MDHEN, CDR2 SYDVKM. The CDR3 spells CASSLTSGSYEQYF. The CDR3 DNA follows: TGTGCCAGCAGTTTAACTAGCGGTTCCTACGAGCAGTACTTC.

The chain uses TRBV7-8 and TRBJ2-5, with D unresolved. The CDR3 covers 13 residues. Per the germline V gene, CDR1 is SGHVS and CDR2 is FQNEAQ. The germline V and J ends were trimmed by 0 bases and 2 bases, with 4 bases remaining between them. In nucleotides, the CDR3 is TGTGCCAGCAGCTTAGCCACTCAAGAGACCCAGTACTTC. Encoded protein: CASSLATQETQYF. Supplemented by reference TRBV7-8 and TRBJ2-5, the full variable domain reads GAGVSQSPRYKVAKRGQDVALRCDPISGHVSLFWYQQALGQGPEFLTYFQNEAQLDKSGLPSDRFFAERPEGSVSTLKIQRTQQEDSAVYLCASSLATQETQYFGPGTRLLVL.

Notes on this clone: In the same sample, other DNA sequences code for this CDR3. The chain joins TRBV5-1 to TRBJ1-3; TRBD1 might be the D (5 bases). Trimming pared 4 bases from V and 0 bases from J, leaving 11 bases between. This CDR3 comprises 15 residues. Germline V gene lookup returns CDR1 SGHRS and CDR2 YFSETQ. The CDR3 spells CASSLAGFSGNTIYF. The CDR3 DNA reads as TGCGCCAGCAGCCTTGCAGGGTTCTCTGGAAACACCATATATTTT.

The chain employs TRBV7-9 and TRBJ2-4; D is possibly TRBD1 (5 bases). V lost 1 base and J 9 bases, leaving 16 bases between the germline ends. The CDR3 is made up of 15 amino acids. Per the germline V gene, CDR1 is SEHNR and CDR2 is FQNEAQ (reference sequence). In nucleotides, the CDR3 is TGTGCCAGCAGCTTAGGCCAAGGGGTAGAGGTCATTCAGTACTTC. Encoded protein: CASSLGQGVEVIQYF.

V usage is TRBV5-4 and J usage is TRBJ1-2; 7 bases agree with TRBD1. The CDR3 runs to 13 residues. J lost 6 bases, V lost 4 bases, and 6 bases had no gene match. Germline V CDR1 and CDR2: SGHNT, YYREEE (reference sequence). CDR3 in DNA: TGTGCCAGCAGCCAAGATGGGACAGATGGCTACACCTTC. This translates into CASSQDGTDGYTF.

V gene TRBV7-3 combines with J gene TRBJ1-2, with TRBD1 matching 7 bases. J was trimmed by 1 base and V by 5 bases; bases with no gene match: 13. Germline V gene data show CDR1 as SGHTA and CDR2 as FQGTGA. The length of the CDR3 is 17 residues. The CDR3 region is CASSPTGRPISNYGYTF. The DNA for the CDR3 is TGTGCCAGCAGCCCGACAGGGAGGCCGATAAGTAACTATGGCTACACCTTC.

The chain recombines TRBV4-2 with TRBJ1-6; D unresolved. With 0 bases removed from V and 8 bases from J, the gap between germline ends came to 17 bases. Germline V gene lookup returns CDR1 LGHNA and CDR2 YNFKEQ. The CDR3 sequence is 17 residues long. DNA for the CDR3: TGTGCCAGCAGCCAAGAGGTGGCCGTGGCAGTGTATTCACCCCTCCACTTT. This codes for CASSQEVAVAVYSPLHF.

This rearrangement joins TRBV14 to TRBJ1-1; D gene unclear. CDR3 length equals 14 residues. CDR1 and CDR2 (germline): SGHDN, FVKESK. Deletions cut 3 bases from V and 4 bases from J, with 12 bases between. The DNA for the CDR3 is TGTGCCAGCAGCCAGCAAAAAGTGGGCACTGAAGCTTTCTTT. It translates to CASSQQKVGTEAFF.

The chain has TRBV29-1 and TRBJ1-1; D is unresolved. This CDR3 comprises 13 residues. V was cut by 3 bases and J by 1 base, with 9 bases left in between. The germline V gene encodes CDR1 SQVTM and CDR2 ANQGSEA. The CDR3, as DNA: TGCAGCGTTGATCGGGCGACGAACACTGAAGCTTTCTTT. This codes for CSVDRATNTEAFF.

The chain is built from TRBV9 and TRBJ2-1; the match to TRBD2 covers 10 bases. The ends lost 10 bases at V and 9 bases at J; junction bases unmatched: 19. This CDR3 comprises 16 residues. Germline-derived CDR1 and CDR2 are SGDLS and YYNGEE. The CDR3: CASSSGSSQFSAEQFF. The CDR3 bases are TGTGCCTCCTCTAGCGGGAGTTCCCAGTTCAGTGCTGAGCAGTTCTTC.

This clone turned up a few times. The chain has TRBV18 and TRBJ1-1; no clear D. The CDR3 has 14 residues. From germline, CDR1 is KGHSH and CDR2 LQKENI. V was trimmed by 3 bases and J by 4 bases, leaving 12 bases between them. The CDR3 region has the DNA TGTGCCAGCTCACCGCGGAGAGAAGGCACTGAAGCTTTCTTT. Protein sequence: CASSPRREGTEAFF.

This clone was counted once. The chain joins TRBV18 to TRBJ2-1; 8 nucleotides agree with TRBD1. The CDR3 spans 15 residues. V lost 4 bases to trimming and J lost 8 bases; unmatched junction nucleotides: 10. Germline CDR1 and CDR2: KGHSH and LQKENI. CDR3 bases: TGTGCCAGCTCACAGTCCGGGACAGGCACTTATGAGCAGTTCTTC. Translating it yields CASSQSGTGTYEQFF.

The rearrangement links TRBV7-2 to TRBJ2-3; the D is unclear. The germline V gene encodes CDR1 SGHTA and CDR2 FQGNSA. V was pared by 3 bases and J by 2 bases, with 12 bases between. The CDR3 loop spans 15 amino acids. The CDR3 loop is CASSLTRTYTDTQYF. The CDR3 DNA follows: TGTGCCAGCAGCTTGACCCGGACCTACACAGATACGCAGTATTTT.

J is TRBJ2-7 and V is TRBV7-6; 13 bases are a match to TRBD2. Unmatched junction bases numbered 4, after V lost 5 bases and J lost 3 bases. The CDR3 contains 15 residues. Germline CDR1 reads SGHVS; CDR2 reads FNYEAQ. CDR3 protein: CASSHRTSGSYEQYF. CDR3 nucleotides: TGTGCCAGCAGCCACCGGACTAGCGGGAGCTACGAGCAGTACTTC. Using reference TRBV7-6 and TRBJ2-7 for the parts outside the CDR3, the full variable domain is GAGVSQSPRYKVTKRGQDVALRCDPISGHVSLYWYRQALGQGPEFLTYFNYEAQQDKSGLPNDRFSAERPEGSISTLTIQRTEQRDSAMYRCASSHRTSGSYEQYFGPGTRLTVT.

This chain connects TRBV5-1 to TRBJ2-5, with D uncertain. V was clipped by 7 bases and J by 2 bases, with 15 bases between them. This CDR3 is built from 14 residues. Germline CDR1 reads SGHRS; CDR2 reads YFSETQ. This CDR3 is CASGPHASQETQYF. The DNA of the CDR3 is TGCGCCAGCGGACCCCACGCGTCACAAGAGACCCAGTACTTC. Using reference TRBV5-1 and TRBJ2-5 for the parts outside the CDR3, the full variable domain is KAGVTQTPRYLIKTRGQQVTLSCSPISGHRSVSWYQQTPGQGLQFLFEYFSETQRNKGNFPGRFSGRQFSNSRSEMNVSTLELGDSALYLCASGPHASQETQYFGPGTRLLVL.

Points on this clone: The sample has other DNA sequences that encode this CDR3 too. The chain links TRBV12-5 to TRBJ2-1; D ambiguous. V was trimmed by 1 base and J by 5 bases, leaving 3 bases between them. The CDR3 is 12 amino acids. Germline V CDR1 and CDR2: LGHNT, FRNRAP. The CDR3 protein is CASGLGDNEQFF. DNA for the CDR3: TGTGCTAGTGGTTTGGGAGACAATGAGCAGTTCTTC.

In its sample, this clone was seen once. The chain carries TRBV4-1 and TRBJ2-3; weak D call: TRBD2 (6 bases). Trimming removed 1 base at V and 5 bases at J, with 13 bases between. This CDR3 region has 15 residues. Germline V gene data show CDR1 as MGHRA and CDR2 as YSYEKL. DNA for the CDR3: TGCGCCAGCAGCCAAGGGGTCGCGGGGAGAGATACGCAGTATTTT. Its protein product is CASSQGVAGRDTQYF.

This rearrangement joins TRBV5-4 to TRBJ2-1; 9 bases match TRBD2. The V gene end was trimmed by 2 bases and the J gene end by 10 bases; junction bases not matched to a gene: 10. The CDR3 spans 15 residues. Germline assignment: CDR1 SGHNT and CDR2 YYREEE (reference sequence). The CDR3 DNA follows: TGTGCCAGCAGCTTCGGGCGGGAGGGCCTTCTAGAGCAGTTCTTC. It specifies CASSFGREGLLEQFF.

A word on this clone: Additional DNA sequences in this sample encode the identical CDR3. The gene calls are TRBV7-2 and TRBJ2-1; TRBD2 matches 10 bases. This CDR3 has 15 residues. Germline CDR1 and CDR2: SGHTA and FQGNSA. J gave up 4 bases and V 5 bases, and 5 bases lay outside the gene matches. Here the CDR3 reads CASSATSGSYNEQFF. In nucleotides, the CDR3 is TGTGCCAGCAGCGCGACTAGCGGGTCTTACAATGAGCAGTTCTTC.

CDR3 protein: CARSTTGTSEFF. In DNA, the CDR3 is TGTGCCAGAAGCACAACCGGGACTAGCGAGTTCTTC. This chain connects TRBV5-3 to TRBJ2-1; 10 positions match TRBD2. TRBV5-3 is given ORF status, its function remaining uncertain. The CDR3 is 12 amino acids. Losses at the gene ends were 4 bases for V and 14 bases for J; bases not matched to a gene: 6.

The V and J genes are TRBV9 and TRBJ1-1; perhaps TRBD1 as D (6 bases). The CDR3 covers 14 residues. Germline values: CDR1 SGDLS, CDR2 YYNGEE. The V end lost 5 bases, the J end lost 0 bases, and 11 bases lay between the germline ends. The CDR3 reads CASRPAGVNTEAFF. The CDR3 DNA sequence: TGTGCCAGCAGACCCGCAGGGGTGAACACTGAAGCTTTCTTT.

The chain uses TRBV5-1 and TRBJ2-3, with D tentatively TRBD2 (6 bases). Trimming pared 0 bases from V and 1 base from J, leaving 12 bases between. Per the germline V gene, CDR1 is SGHRS and CDR2 is YFSETQ. The CDR3 is made up of 16 amino acids. The CDR3 is CASSLAGGGGTDTQYF. The DNA for the CDR3 is TGCGCCAGCAGCTTGGCCGGGGGTGGTGGCACAGATACGCAGTATTTT.

The V gene is TRBV14, the J gene TRBJ1-1; D is undetermined. Trimming took 4 bases from V and 4 from J, leaving 10 bases between them. The CDR3 has 13 amino acids. CDR1 and CDR2 (germline): SGHDN, FVKESK. CDR3 DNA sequence: TGTGCCAGCAGCCCGACACGGGGCACTGAAGCTTTCTTT. Translation: CASSPTRGTEAFF.